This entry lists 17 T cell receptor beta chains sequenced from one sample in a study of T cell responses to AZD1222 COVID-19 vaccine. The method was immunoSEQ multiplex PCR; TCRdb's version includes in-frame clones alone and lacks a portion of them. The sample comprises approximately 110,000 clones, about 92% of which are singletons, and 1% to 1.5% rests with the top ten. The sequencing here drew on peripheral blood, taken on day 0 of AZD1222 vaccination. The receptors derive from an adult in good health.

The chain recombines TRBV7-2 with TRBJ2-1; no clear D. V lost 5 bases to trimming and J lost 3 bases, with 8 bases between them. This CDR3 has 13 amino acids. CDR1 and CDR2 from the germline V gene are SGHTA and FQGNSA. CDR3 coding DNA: TGTGCCAGCAGCGTCTACAGCTACAATGAGCAGTTCTTC. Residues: CASSVYSYNEQFF.

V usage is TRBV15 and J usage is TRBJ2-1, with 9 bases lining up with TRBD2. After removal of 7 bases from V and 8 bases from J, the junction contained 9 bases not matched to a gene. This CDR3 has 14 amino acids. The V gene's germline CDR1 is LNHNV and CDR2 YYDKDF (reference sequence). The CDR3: CATKGGRARDEQFF. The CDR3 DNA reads TGTGCCACCAAGGGCGGGAGGGCCCGGGATGAGCAGTTCTTC.

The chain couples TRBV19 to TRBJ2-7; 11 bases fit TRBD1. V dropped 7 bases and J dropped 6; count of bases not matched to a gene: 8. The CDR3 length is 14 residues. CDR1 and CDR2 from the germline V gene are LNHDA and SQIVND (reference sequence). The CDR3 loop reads CASTSSGTGGEQYF. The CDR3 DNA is TGTGCCAGTACTTCCTCCGGGACAGGGGGCGAGCAGTACTTC.

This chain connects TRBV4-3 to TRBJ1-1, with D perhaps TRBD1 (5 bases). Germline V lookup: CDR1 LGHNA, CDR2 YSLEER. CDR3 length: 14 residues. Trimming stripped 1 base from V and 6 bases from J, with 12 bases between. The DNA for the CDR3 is TGCGCCAGCAGCCAAGGGGGCGGGGGGGCTGAAGCTTTCTTT. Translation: CASSQGGGGAEAFF.

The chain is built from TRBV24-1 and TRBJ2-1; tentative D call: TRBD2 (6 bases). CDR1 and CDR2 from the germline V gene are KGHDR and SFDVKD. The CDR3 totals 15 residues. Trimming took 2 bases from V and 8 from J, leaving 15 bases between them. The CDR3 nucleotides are TGTGCCACCAGTGATTCGGCCGGAGGGTTCTATGAGCAGTTCTTC. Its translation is CATSDSAGGFYEQFF.

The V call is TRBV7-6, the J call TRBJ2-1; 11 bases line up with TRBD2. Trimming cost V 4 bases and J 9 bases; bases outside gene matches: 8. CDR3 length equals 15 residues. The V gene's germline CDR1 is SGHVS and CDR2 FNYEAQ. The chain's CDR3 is CASSSLAGGVTEQFF. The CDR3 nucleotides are TGTGCCAGCAGCTCTCTAGCGGGAGGCGTAACTGAGCAGTTCTTC.

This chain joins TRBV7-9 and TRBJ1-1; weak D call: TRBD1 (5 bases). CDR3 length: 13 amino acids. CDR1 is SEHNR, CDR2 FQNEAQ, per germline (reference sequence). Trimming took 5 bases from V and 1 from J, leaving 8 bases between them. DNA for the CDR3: TGTGCCAGCAGCGCCGACAGGAACACTGAAGCTTTCTTT. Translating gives CASSADRNTEAFF.

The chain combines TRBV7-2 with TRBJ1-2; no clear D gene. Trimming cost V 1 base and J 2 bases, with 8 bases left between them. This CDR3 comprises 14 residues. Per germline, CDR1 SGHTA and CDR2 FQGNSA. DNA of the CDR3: TGTGCCAGCAGCTTAGGTCCGGCCAACTATGGCTACACCTTC. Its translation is CASSLGPANYGYTF.

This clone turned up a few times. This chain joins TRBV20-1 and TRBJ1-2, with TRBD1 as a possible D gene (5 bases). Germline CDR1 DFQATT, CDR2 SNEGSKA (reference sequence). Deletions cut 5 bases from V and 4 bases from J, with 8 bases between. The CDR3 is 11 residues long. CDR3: CSALGGYGYTF. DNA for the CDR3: TGCAGTGCTTTGGGGGGCTATGGCTACACCTTC.

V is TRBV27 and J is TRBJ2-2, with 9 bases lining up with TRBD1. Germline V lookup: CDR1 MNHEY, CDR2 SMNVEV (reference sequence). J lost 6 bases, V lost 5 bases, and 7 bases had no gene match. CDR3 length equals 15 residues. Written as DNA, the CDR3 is TGTGCCAGCAGTCCACGGGACAGGGCGGCCGGGGAGCTGTTTTTT. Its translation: CASSPRDRAAGELFF.

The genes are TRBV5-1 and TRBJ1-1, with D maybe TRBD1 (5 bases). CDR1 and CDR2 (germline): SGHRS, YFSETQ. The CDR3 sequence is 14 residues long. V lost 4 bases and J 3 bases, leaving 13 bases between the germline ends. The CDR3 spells CASSSGTVDTEAFF. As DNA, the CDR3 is TGCGCCAGCAGCAGTGGGACCGTAGACACTGAAGCTTTCTTT.

Here the CDR3 reads CATSRNTGELFF. For the CDR3, the DNA is TGTGCCACCAGCCGAAACACCGGGGAGCTGTTTTTT. This chain connects TRBV24-1 to TRBJ2-2; D is undetermined. This CDR3 is built from 12 residues. V was clipped by 7 bases and J by 2 bases, with 4 bases between them. Per the germline V gene, CDR1 is KGHDR and CDR2 is SFDVKD.

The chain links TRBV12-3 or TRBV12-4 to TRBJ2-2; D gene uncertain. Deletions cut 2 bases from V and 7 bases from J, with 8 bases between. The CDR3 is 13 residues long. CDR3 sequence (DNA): TGTGCCAGCAGTTTAAGGGATATCGGGGAGCTGTTTTTT. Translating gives CASSLRDIGELFF.

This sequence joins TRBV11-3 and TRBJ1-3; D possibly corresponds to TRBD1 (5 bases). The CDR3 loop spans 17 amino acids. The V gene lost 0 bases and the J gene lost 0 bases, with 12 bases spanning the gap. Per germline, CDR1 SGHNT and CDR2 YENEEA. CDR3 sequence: CASSLDGAGRSGNTIYF. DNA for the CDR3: TGTGCCAGCAGCTTAGATGGGGCAGGCCGCTCTGGAAACACCATATATTTT.

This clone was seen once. CDR3 nucleotides: TGTGCCAGCAGCCTTCGACAGGGAAGTAATTCACCCCTCCACTTT. Encoded protein: CASSLRQGSNSPLHF. V usage is TRBV7-2 and J usage is TRBJ1-6; 7 bases agree with TRBD1. J lost 6 bases, V lost 5 bases, and 7 bases had no gene match. The CDR3 runs to 15 residues. Germline V gene lookup returns CDR1 SGHTA and CDR2 FQGNSA.

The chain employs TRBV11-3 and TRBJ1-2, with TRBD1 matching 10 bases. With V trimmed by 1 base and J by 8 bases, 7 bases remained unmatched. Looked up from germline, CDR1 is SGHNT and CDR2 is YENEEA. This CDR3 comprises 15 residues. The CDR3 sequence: CASSLARDRGSGYTF. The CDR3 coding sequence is TGTGCCAGCAGCTTAGCCCGGGACAGGGGAAGCGGCTACACCTTC.

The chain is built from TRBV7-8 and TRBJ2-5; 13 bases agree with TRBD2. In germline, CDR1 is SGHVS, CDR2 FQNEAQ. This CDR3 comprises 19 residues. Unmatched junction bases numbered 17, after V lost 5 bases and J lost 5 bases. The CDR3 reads CASSPRTSGSAGRQETQYF. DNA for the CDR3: TGTGCCAGCAGCCCTCGGACTAGCGGGAGTGCCGGTAGGCAGGAGACCCAGTACTTC.